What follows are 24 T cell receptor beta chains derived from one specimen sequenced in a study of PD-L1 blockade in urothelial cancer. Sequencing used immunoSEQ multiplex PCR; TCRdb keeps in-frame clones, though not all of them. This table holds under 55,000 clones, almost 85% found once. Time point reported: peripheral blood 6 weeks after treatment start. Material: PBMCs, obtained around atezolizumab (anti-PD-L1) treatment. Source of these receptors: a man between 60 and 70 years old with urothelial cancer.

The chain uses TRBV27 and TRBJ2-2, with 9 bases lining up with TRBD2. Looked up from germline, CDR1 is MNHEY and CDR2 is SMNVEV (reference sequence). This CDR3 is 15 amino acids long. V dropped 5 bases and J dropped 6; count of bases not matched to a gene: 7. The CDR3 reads CASSPLAGASGELFF. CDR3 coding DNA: TGTGCCAGCAGTCCTTTAGCGGGGGCCTCCGGGGAGCTGTTTTTT.

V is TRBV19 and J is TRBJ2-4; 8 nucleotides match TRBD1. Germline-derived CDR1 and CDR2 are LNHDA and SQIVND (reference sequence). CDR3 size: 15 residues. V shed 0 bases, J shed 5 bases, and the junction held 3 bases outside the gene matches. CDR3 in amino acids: CASSIEGQGQNIQYF. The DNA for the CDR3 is TGTGCCAGTAGTATAGAAGGACAGGGACAAAACATTCAGTACTTC.

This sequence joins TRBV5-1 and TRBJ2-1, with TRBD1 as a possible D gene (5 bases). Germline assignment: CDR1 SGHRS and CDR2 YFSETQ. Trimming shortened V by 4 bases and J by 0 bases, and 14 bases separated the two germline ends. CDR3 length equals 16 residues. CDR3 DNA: TGCGCCAGCAGCGGCGAACAGGCCAGCTCCTACAATGAGCAGTTCTTC. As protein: CASSGEQASSYNEQFF.

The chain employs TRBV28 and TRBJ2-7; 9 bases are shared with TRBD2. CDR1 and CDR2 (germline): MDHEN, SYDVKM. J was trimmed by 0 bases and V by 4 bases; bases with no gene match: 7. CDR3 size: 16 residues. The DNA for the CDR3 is TGTGCCAGCAGTTCCTGGACTAGCGCAAGCTCCTACGAGCAGTACTTC. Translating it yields CASSSWTSASSYEQYF.

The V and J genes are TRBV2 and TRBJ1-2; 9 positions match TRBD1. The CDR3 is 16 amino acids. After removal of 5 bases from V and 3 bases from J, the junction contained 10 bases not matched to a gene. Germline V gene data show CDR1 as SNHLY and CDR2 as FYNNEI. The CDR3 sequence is CASSLIQTGGYYGYTF. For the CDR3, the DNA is TGTGCCAGCAGTCTTATTCAGACAGGGGGGTACTATGGCTACACCTTC.

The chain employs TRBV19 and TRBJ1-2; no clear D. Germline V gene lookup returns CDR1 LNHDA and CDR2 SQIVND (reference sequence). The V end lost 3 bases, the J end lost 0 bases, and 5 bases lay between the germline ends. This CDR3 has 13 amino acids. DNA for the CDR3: TGTGCCAGTAGTATTCCCACTAACTATGGCTACACCTTC. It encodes CASSIPTNYGYTF.

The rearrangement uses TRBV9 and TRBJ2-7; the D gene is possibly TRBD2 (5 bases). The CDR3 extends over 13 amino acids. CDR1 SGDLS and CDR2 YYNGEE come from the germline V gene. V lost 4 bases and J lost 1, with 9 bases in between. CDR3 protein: CASSTGVSYEQYF. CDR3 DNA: TGTGCCAGCAGCACCGGGGTTTCCTACGAGCAGTACTTC.

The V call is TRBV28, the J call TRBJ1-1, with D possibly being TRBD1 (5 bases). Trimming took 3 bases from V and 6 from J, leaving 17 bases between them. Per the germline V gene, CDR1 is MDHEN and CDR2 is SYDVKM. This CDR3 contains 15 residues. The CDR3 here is CASSFWPGSASEAFF. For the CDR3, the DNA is TGTGCCAGCAGTTTTTGGCCAGGGTCGGCTTCTGAAGCTTTCTTT.

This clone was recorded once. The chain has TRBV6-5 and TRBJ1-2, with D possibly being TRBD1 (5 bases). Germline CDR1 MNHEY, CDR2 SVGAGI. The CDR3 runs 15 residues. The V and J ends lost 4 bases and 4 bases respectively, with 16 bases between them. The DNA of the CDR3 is TGTGCCAGCAGTTCGTGGGGCGCCTCCCTCTATGGCTACACCTTC. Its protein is CASSSWGASLYGYTF.

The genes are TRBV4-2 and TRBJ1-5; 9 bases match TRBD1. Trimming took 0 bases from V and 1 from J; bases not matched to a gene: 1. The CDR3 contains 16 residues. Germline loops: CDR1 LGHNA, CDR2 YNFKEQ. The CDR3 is CASSQDDRGSNQPQHF. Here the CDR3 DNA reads TGTGCCAGCAGCCAAGATGACAGGGGGAGCAATCAGCCCCAGCATTTT.

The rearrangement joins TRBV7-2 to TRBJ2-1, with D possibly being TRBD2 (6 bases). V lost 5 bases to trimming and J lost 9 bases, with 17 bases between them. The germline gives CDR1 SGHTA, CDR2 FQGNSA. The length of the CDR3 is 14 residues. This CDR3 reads CASSKDASVGEQFF. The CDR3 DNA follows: TGTGCCAGCAGCAAAGATGCTAGCGTTGGTGAGCAGTTCTTC. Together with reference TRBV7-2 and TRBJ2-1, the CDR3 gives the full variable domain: GAGVSQSPSNKVTEKGKDVELRCDPISGHTALYWYRQSLGQGLEFLIYFQGNSAPDKSGLPSDRFSAERTGGSVSTLTIQRTQQEDSAVYLCASSKDASVGEQFFGPGTRLTVL.

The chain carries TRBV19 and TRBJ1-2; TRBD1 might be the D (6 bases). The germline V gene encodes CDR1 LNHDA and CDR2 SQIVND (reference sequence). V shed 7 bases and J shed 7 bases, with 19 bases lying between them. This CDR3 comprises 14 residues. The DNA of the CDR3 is TGTGCCAGTAACCTGGACAGACTCCACTTTGGCTACACCTTC. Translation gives CASNLDRLHFGYTF.

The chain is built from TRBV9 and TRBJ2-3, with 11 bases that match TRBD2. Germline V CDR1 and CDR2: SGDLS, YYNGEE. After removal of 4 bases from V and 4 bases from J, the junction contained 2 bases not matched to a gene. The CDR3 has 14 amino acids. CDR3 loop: CASSPGLAADTQYF. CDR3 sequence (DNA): TGTGCCAGCAGCCCGGGACTAGCGGCAGATACGCAGTATTTT.

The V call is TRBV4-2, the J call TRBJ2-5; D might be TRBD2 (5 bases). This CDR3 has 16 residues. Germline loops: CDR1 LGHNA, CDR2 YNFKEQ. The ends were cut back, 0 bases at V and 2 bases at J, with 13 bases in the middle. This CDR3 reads CASSQDTRAEQETQYF. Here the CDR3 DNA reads TGTGCCAGCAGCCAAGATACAAGAGCGGAGCAAGAGACCCAGTACTTC.

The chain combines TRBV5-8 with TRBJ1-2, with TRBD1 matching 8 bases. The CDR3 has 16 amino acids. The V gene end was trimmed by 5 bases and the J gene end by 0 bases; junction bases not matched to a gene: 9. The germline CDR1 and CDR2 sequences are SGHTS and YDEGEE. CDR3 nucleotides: TGTGCCAGCAGTCAATTCAAGACAGGGGCTAACTATGGCTACACCTTC. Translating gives CASSQFKTGANYGYTF.

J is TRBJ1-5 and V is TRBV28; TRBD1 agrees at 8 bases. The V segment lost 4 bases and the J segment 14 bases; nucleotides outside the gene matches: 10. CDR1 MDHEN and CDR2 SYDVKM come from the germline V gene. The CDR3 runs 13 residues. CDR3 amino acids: CASSSLDRDPEHF. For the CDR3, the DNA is TGTGCCAGCAGTTCCCTGGACAGGGACCCAGAGCATTTT.

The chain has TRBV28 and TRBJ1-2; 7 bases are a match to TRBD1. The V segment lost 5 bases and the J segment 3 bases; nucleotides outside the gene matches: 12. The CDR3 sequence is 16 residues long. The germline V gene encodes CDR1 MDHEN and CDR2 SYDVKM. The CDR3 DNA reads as TGTGCCAGCAGTCCCCTCGGACAGGCTTCGTACTATGGCTACACCTTC. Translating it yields CASSPLGQASYYGYTF.

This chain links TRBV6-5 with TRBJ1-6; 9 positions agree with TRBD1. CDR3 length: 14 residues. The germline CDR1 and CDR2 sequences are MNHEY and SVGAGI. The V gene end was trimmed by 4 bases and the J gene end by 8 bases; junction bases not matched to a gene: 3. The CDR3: CASSLGQGYSPLHF. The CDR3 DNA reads TGTGCCAGCAGTTTGGGACAGGGCTATTCACCCCTCCACTTT.

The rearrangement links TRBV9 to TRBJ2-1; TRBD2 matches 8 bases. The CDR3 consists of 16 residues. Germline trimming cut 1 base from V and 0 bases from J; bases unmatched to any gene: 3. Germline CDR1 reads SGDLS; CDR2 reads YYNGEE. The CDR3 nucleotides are TGTGCCAGCAGCGTAACCAGCGGGAGCTCCTACAATGAGCAGTTCTTC. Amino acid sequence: CASSVTSGSSYNEQFF.

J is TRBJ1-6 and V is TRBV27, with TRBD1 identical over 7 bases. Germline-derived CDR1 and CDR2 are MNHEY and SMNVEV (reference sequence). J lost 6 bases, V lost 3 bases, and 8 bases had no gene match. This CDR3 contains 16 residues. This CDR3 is CASSLRPTGLNSPLHF. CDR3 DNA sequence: TGTGCCAGCAGTTTGCGCCCGACAGGGCTTAATTCACCCCTCCACTTT.

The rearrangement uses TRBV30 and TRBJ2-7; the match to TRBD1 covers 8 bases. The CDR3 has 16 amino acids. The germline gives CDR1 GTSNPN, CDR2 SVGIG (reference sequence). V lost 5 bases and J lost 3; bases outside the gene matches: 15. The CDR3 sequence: CAWGGLMGQVNYEQYF. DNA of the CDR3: TGTGCCTGGGGGGGGTTGATGGGACAGGTCAACTACGAGCAGTACTTC.

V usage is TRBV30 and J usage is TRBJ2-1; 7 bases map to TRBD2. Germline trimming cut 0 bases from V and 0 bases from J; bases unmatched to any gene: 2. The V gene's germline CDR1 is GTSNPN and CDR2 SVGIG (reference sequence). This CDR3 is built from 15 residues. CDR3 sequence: CAWSVGGSSYNEQFF. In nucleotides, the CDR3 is TGTGCCTGGAGTGTGGGCGGGAGCTCCTACAATGAGCAGTTCTTC.

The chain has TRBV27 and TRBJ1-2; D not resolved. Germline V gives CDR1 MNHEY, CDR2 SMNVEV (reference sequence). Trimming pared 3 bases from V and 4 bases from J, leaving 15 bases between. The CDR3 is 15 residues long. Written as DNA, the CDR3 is TGTGCCAGCAGTTTGGGTGAAGGCGGGCGCTATGGCTACACCTTC. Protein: CASSLGEGGRYGYTF.

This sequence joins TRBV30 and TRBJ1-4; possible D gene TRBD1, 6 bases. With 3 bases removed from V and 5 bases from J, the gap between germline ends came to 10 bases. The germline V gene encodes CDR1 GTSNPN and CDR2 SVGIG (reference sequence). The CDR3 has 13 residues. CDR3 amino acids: CAWSWGGNEKLFF. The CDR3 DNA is TGTGCCTGGAGCTGGGGGGGCAATGAAAAACTGTTTTTT.